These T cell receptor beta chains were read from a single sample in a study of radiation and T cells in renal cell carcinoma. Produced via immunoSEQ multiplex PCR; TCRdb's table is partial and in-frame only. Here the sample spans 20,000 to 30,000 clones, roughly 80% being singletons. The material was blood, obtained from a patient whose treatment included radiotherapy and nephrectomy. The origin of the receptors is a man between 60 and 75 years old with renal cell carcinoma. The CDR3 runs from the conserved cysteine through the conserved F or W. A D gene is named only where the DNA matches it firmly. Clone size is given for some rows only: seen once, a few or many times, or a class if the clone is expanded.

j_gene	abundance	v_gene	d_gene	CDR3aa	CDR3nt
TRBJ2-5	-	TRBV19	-	CASSISGARAGVQETQYF	TGTGCCAGTAGTATATCGGGCGCCAGGGCAGGGGTTCAAGAGACCCAGTACTTC
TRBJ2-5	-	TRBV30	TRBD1	CAWGGTGLTGKTQYF	TGTGCCTGGGGGGGGACAGGGCTTACCGGGAAGACCCAGTACTTC
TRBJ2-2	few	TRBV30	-	CAWSVRGLDTGELFF	TGTGCCTGGAGTGTACGCGGGTTAGACACCGGGGAGCTGTTTTTT
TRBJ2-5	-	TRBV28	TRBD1	CASSSLTGGAETQYF	TGTGCCAGCAGTTCATTGACAGGGGGCGCGGAGACCCAGTACTTC
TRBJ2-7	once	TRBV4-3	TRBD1	CASSQGRTGEQYF	TGCGCCAGCAGCCAAGGTCGGACAGGCGAGCAGTACTTC
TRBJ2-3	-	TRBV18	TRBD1	CASSPPRTGRTDTQYF	TGTGCCAGCTCACCACCTCGGACAGGGAGGACAGATACGCAGTATTTT
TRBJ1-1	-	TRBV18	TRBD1	CASSVGQAINTEAFF	TGTGCCAGCTCAGTGGGACAGGCGATAAACACTGAAGCTTTCTTT
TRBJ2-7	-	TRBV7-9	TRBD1	CASSSDREDYEQYF	TGTGCCAGCAGCTCTGACAGGGAAGATTACGAGCAGTACTTC
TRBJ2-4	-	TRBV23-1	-	CASSQSRLRGAKNIQYF	TGCGCCAGCAGTCAATCGCGGCTAAGGGGAGCCAAAAACATTCAGTACTTC
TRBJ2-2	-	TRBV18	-	CASSPTRNTGELFF	TGTGCCAGCTCACCAACTAGGAACACCGGGGAGCTGTTTTTT
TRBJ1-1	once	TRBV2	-	CAGSFFMNTEAFF	TGTGCCGGGAGCTTTTTCATGAACACTGAAGCTTTCTTT
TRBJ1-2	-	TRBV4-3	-	CASSQDLTSSYGYTF	TGCGCCAGCAGCCAAGACCTGACGAGCAGCTATGGCTACACCTTC
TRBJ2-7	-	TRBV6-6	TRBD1	CASSHTFRDSHYEQYF	TGTGCCAGCAGCCACACTTTCCGGGACAGTCACTACGAGCAGTACTTC
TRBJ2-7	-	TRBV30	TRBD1	CAWIKAGGIYEQYF	TGTGCCTGGATAAAGGCAGGGGGAATTTACGAGCAGTACTTC
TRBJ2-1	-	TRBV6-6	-	CASSDGYNEQFF	TGTGCCAGCAGTGACGGGTACAATGAGCAGTTCTTC
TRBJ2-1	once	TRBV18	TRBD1	CASSPRGDRGRNNEQFF	TGTGCCAGCTCACCACGGGGAGACAGGGGTAGGAACAATGAGCAGTTCTTC
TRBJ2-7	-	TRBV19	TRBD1	CATWDRENGEQYF	TGTGCCACCTGGGACAGGGAAAATGGCGAGCAGTACTTC
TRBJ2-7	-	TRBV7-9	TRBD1	CASTAGTGESEQYF	TGTGCCAGCACCGCCGGGACAGGAGAAAGCGAGCAGTACTTC
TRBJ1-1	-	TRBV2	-	CASKIPEKAEAFF	TGTGCCAGCAAAATCCCCGAAAAGGCTGAAGCTTTCTTT
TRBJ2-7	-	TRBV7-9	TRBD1	CASSFPGTASYEQYF	TGTGCCAGCAGCTTTCCCGGGACAGCCTCCTACGAGCAGTACTTC
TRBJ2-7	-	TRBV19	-	CASSFLGGYEQYF	TGTGCCAGTAGCTTCCTGGGGGGTTACGAGCAGTACTTC
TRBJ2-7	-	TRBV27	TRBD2	CASSLGREATYEQYF	TGTGCCAGCAGTTTAGGGCGGGAGGCAACCTACGAGCAGTACTTC
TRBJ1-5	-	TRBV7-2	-	CASSSRYSNQPQHF	TGTGCCAGCAGCTCAAGGTATAGCAATCAGCCCCAGCATTTT
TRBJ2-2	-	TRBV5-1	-	CASSSRTENTGELFF	TGCGCCAGCAGCTCGAGGACAGAAAACACCGGGGAGCTGTTTTTT
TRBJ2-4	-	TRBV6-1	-	CATTRRGGNIQYF	TGTGCCACCACTCGCAGGGGAGGGAACATTCAGTACTTC
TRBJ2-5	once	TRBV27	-	CASSRSGETQYF	TGTGCCAGCTCGAGAAGCGGGGAGACCCAGTACTTC
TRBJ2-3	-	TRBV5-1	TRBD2	CASSFGTSGSTDTQYF	TGCGCCAGCAGCTTCGGGACTAGCGGTAGCACAGATACGCAGTATTTT
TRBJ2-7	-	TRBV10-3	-	CAISAPGATYEQYF	TGTGCCATCAGTGCCCCCGGGGCGACCTACGAGCAGTACTTC
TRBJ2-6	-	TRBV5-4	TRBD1	CASSWGQGSGANVLTF	TGTGCCAGCAGCTGGGGACAGGGTTCTGGGGCCAACGTCCTGACTTTC
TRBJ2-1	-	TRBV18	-	CASSRLQEDNEQFF	TGTGCCAGCTCACGTTTACAGGAGGACAATGAGCAGTTCTTC
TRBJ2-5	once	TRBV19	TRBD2	CASSIPTKTSGRGETQYF	TGTGCCAGTAGTATCCCAACTAAGACTAGCGGGAGAGGAGAGACCCAGTACTTC
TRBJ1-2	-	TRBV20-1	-	CSASGPRTNF	TGCAGTGCTAGTGGACCTCGTACCAACTTC
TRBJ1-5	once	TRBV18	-	CASSPFKTLGRSNQPQHF	TGTGCCAGCTCACCATTCAAGACACTTGGGCGAAGCAATCAGCCCCAGCATTTT
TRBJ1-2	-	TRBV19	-	CASSILGAGDYGYTF	TGTGCCAGTAGTATTTTGGGGGCGGGAGACTATGGCTACACCTTC
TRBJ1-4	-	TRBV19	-	CASSTRTANEKLFF	TGTGCCAGTAGTACCCGGACAGCTAATGAAAAACTGTTTTTT
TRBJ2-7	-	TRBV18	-	CASSPRKSSYEQYF	TGTGCCAGCTCACCACGGAAGAGCTCCTACGAGCAGTACTTC
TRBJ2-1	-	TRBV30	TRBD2	CAWSVLLAVADEQFF	TGTGCCTGGAGTGTACTTCTAGCGGTAGCCGATGAGCAGTTCTTC
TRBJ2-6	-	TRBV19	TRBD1	CASSRTGAGANVLTF	TGTGCCAGTAGTAGAACAGGGGCTGGGGCCAACGTCCTGACTTTC
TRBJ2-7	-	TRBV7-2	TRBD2	CASSLGVSGRAGVQQYF	TGTGCCAGCAGCTTAGGGGTTAGCGGGAGGGCCGGGGTGCAGCAGTACTTC
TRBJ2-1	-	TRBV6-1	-	CASSEVSYPYNEQFF	TGTGCCAGCAGTGAAGTTAGTTATCCGTACAATGAGCAGTTCTTC
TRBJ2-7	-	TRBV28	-	CASSPVLSGISSYEQYF	TGTGCCAGCAGTCCGGTCCTAAGCGGAATAAGCTCCTACGAGCAGTACTTC
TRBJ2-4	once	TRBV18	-	CASSLTEGSKNIQYF	TGTGCCAGCTCACTAACCGAGGGCTCCAAAAACATTCAGTACTTC
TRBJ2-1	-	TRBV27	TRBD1	CASERTGTGFNEQFF	TGTGCCAGCGAAAGAACCGGGACAGGCTTCAATGAGCAGTTCTTC
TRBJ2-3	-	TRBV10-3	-	CAISAPALTQYF	TGTGCCATCAGTGCCCCCGCCTTAACGCAGTATTTT
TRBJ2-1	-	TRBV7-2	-	CASSQDNEQFF	TGTGCCAGCAGCCAAGACAATGAGCAGTTCTTC
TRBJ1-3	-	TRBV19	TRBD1	CASSPGQTGNTIYF	TGTGCCAGTAGTCCGGGACAGACTGGAAACACCATATATTTT
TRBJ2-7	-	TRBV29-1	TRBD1	CSVGQGTYEQYF	TGCAGCGTTGGACAGGGAACCTACGAGCAGTACTTC
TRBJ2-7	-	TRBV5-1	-	CASSLTYYSYEQYF	TGCGCCAGCAGCTTAACATATTACTCCTACGAGCAGTACTTC
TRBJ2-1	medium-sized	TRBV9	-	CASSEILGNYNEQFF	TGTGCCAGCAGCGAAATACTAGGGAATTACAATGAGCAGTTCTTC
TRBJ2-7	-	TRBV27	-	CASSLRGAVQTSYEQYF	TGTGCCAGCAGCTTAAGGGGGGCCGTACAAACCTCCTACGAGCAGTACTTC
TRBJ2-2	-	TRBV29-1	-	CSASTPMNTGELFF	TGCAGCGCCTCAACCCCCATGAACACCGGGGAGCTGTTTTTT
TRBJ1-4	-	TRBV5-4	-	CASSLAERGNEKLFF	TGTGCCAGCAGCTTGGCCGAGCGGGGGAATGAAAAACTGTTTTTT
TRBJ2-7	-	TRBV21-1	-	CASSKKAGQGTSYEQYF	TGTGCCAGCAGCAAAAAGGCAGGACAGGGGACCTCCTACGAGCAGTACTTC
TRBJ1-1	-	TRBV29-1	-	CSVLKTNTEAFF	TGCAGCGTTCTTAAAACGAACACTGAAGCTTTCTTT
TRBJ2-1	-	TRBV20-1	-	CSARVYEQFF	TGCAGTGCTAGAGTCTATGAGCAGTTCTTC
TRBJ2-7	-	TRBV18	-	CASSPPGNSYEQYF	TGTGCCAGCTCACCACCGGGAAACTCCTACGAGCAGTACTTC
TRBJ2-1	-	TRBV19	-	CASTAERTPYNEQFF	TGTGCCAGCACGGCGGAACGGACACCTTACAATGAGCAGTTCTTC
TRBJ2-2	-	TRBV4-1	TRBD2	CASKVRGAGGLGELFF	TGCGCCAGCAAAGTTCGCGGTGCGGGAGGTCTCGGGGAGCTGTTTTTT
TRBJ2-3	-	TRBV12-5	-	CASGLGGTDTQYF	TGTGCTAGTGGTTTGGGGGGCACAGATACGCAGTATTTT
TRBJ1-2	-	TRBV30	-	CAWATGAYGYTF	TGTGCCTGGGCAACTGGGGCGTATGGCTACACCTTC